The clone carrying this T cell receptor beta chain turned up a few times. Its target is unknown. This sample was taken from a study of T cells in Graves' hyperthyroidism and ophthalmopathy. The source material, RNA transcripts, was used to amplify TCR beta CDR3 regions. Initially, a first-round RT-PCR of the TCR CDR3 employed the HTBI primer set. Via MiXCR, TCRdb re-called the multiplex PCR reads, giving one row per CDR3 protein. The sample gives about 270,000 distinct CDR3 sequences, roughly 22% of which show up once; around 60% is in the top ten. CDR1 and CDR2 from the germline V gene are SGHRS and YFSETQ. J gave up 1 base and V 0 bases, and 4 bases lay outside the gene matches. This CDR3 spans 15 amino acids. The study, taken as a whole, reports: Ophthalmopathy stood apart from stable hyperthyroidism in a 13 V-J model. The blood repertoire included most of the expanded thyroid clonotypes above 0.001.

The V call is TRBV5-1, the J call TRBJ2-7; 7 bases map to TRBD2. Sequenced input: blood. The origin of this receptor is a man aged 30 to 45 with Graves' ophthalmopathy. CDR3 in DNA: TGCGCCAGCAGCTTGGCCCTAGCGGAGTCCTACGAGCAGTACTTC. This encodes CASSLALAESYEQYF.